Presented here are 23 T cell receptor beta chains from one specimen sequenced in a study of blood T cell repertoires in COVID-19. TCRdb's table, derived via immunoSEQ multiplex PCR, lists solely in-frame clones and lacks some. The sample consists of roughly 160,000 clones, over 75% of them appearing once. The sequencing input was peripheral blood. These receptors were taken from an elderly man with COVID-19, enrolled during active disease.

The chain joins TRBV6-5 to TRBJ2-2; D perhaps matches TRBD1 (5 bases). V was cut by 6 bases and J by 5 bases, with 7 bases left in between. CDR1 is MNHEY, CDR2 SVGAGI, per germline. The CDR3 is 12 residues long. This CDR3 reads CASSRQTGELFF. The CDR3 DNA sequence: TGTGCCAGCAGCCGACAGACCGGGGAGCTGTTTTTT.

Worth noting for this clone: The sample has other DNA sequences that encode this CDR3 too. CDR3 sequence (DNA): TGTGCCAGCAGTGTCCCCGGGCGGGGCGGGGGGGCGACCGGGGAGCTGTTTTTT. Protein product: CASSVPGRGGGATGELFF. The chain carries TRBV2 and TRBJ2-2, with 9 bases that match TRBD2. The germline CDR1 and CDR2 sequences are SNHLY and FYNNEI. The CDR3 consists of 18 residues. With V trimmed by 4 bases and J by 5 bases, 14 bases remained unmatched.

The genes are TRBV6-5 and TRBJ1-2; 7 nucleotides agree with TRBD1. Germline V gene data show CDR1 as MNHEY and CDR2 as SVGAGI. The J segment lost 4 bases and the V segment lost 0 bases, leaving 5 bases of the junction unmatched. The CDR3 loop spans 15 amino acids. This CDR3 reads CASSYSGTELYGYTF. In DNA, the CDR3 is TGTGCCAGCAGTTACTCTGGGACAGAACTCTATGGCTACACCTTC.

V and J are TRBV18 and TRBJ1-4, with D possibly matching TRBD1 (5 bases). The germline V gene has CDR1 KGHSH and CDR2 LQKENI. The CDR3 length is 17 residues. Trimming pared 3 bases from V and 8 bases from J, leaving 22 bases between. In nucleotides, the CDR3 is TGTGCCAGCTCACCGACGATCCAGGGCCCCCAGGACGAAAAACTGTTTTTT. This codes for CASSPTIQGPQDEKLFF.

The J gene is TRBJ1-5, the V gene TRBV7-8; D ambiguous. Trimming removed 5 bases at V and 4 bases at J, with 18 bases between. CDR3 length: 16 residues. Germline loops: CDR1 SGHVS, CDR2 FQNEAQ. In nucleotides, the CDR3 is TGTGCCAGCAGCCCCATCATGGGAGGGTGGAATCAGCCCCAGCATTTT. Protein product: CASSPIMGGWNQPQHF. Together with reference TRBV7-8 and TRBJ1-5, the CDR3 gives the full variable domain: GAGVSQSPRYKVAKRGQDVALRCDPISGHVSLFWYQQALGQGPEFLTYFQNEAQLDKSGLPSDRFFAERPEGSVSTLKIQRTQQEDSAVYLCASSPIMGGWNQPQHFGDGTRLSIL.

The chain has TRBV4-3 and TRBJ2-1; 14 bases are shared with TRBD2. Trimming cost V 1 base and J 4 bases; bases outside gene matches: 9. The length of the CDR3 is 19 residues. Germline loops: CDR1 LGHNA, CDR2 YSLEER. The DNA for the CDR3 is TGCGCCAGCAGCCAAGGGGGGACTAGCGGGGGACTTTTTTACAATGAGCAGTTCTTC. Its protein product is CASSQGGTSGGLFYNEQFF.

Only one count was recorded for this clone. V is TRBV6-5 and J is TRBJ2-3, with 7 bases lining up with TRBD2. Germline CDR1 is MNHEY and CDR2 is SVGAGI. V lost 2 bases to trimming and J lost 5 bases; unmatched junction nucleotides: 7. The CDR3 runs to 15 residues. CDR3 in amino acids: CASSYGGVIGDTQYF. DNA of the CDR3: TGTGCCAGCAGTTACGGGGGGGTGATTGGAGATACGCAGTATTTT.

The chain recombines TRBV2 with TRBJ1-2; D may be TRBD1 (5 bases). The germline V gene encodes CDR1 SNHLY and CDR2 FYNNEI. This CDR3 is built from 14 residues. Between the trimmed V and J ends, which lost 7 bases and 0 bases, there was a span of 12 bases. CDR3 nucleotides: TGTGCCAGCAAATCGGACACAGCTAACTATGGCTACACCTTC. Its translation: CASKSDTANYGYTF.

This chain links TRBV19 with TRBJ1-5, with D tentatively TRBD1 (6 bases). CDR1 is LNHDA, CDR2 SQIVND, per germline (reference sequence). This CDR3 comprises 14 residues. Trimming shortened V by 7 bases and J by 2 bases, and 12 bases separated the two germline ends. This CDR3 reads CASTGGLGNQPQHF. In DNA, the CDR3 is TGTGCCAGTACCGGGGGGCTCGGCAATCAGCCCCAGCATTTT.

The chain couples TRBV5-1 to TRBJ1-5; perhaps TRBD1 as D (6 bases). V was trimmed by 0 bases and J by 2 bases, leaving 12 bases between them. The germline V gene has CDR1 SGHRS and CDR2 YFSETQ. The CDR3 sequence is 16 residues long. The CDR3 bases are TGCGCCAGCAGCTTGGAGGGCAGGGGCGGCAATCAGCCCCAGCATTTT. Translating gives CASSLEGRGGNQPQHF.

The rearrangement links TRBV6-1 to TRBJ1-4; D is possibly TRBD1 (6 bases). The length of the CDR3 is 14 residues. CDR1 MNHNS and CDR2 SASEGT come from the germline V gene. V lost 4 bases and J lost 6, with 12 bases in between. The CDR3 DNA sequence: TGTGCCAGCAGTGTCCAGGGGCCAGATGAAAAACTGTTTTTT. Encoded protein: CASSVQGPDEKLFF.

This clone was recorded only once. V gene TRBV19 combines with J gene TRBJ2-4, with 8 bases identical to TRBD1. CDR3 length: 12 residues. V was clipped by 5 bases and J by 7 bases; unmatched bases: 1. Germline V gene sequence: CDR1 LNHDA, CDR2 SQIVND (reference sequence). CDR3 nucleotide sequence: TGTGCCAGTAGTTGGGACAGGAACATTCAGTACTTC. Amino acid sequence: CASSWDRNIQYF.

The rearrangement joins TRBV3-1 (or the pseudogene TRBV3-2) to TRBJ2-2, with 8 bases lining up with TRBD1. Germline assignment: CDR1 LGHDT and CDR2 YNNKEL (reference sequence). The V gene end was trimmed by 3 bases and the J gene end by 6 bases; junction bases not matched to a gene: 9. CDR3 length: 16 residues. For the CDR3, the DNA is TGTGCCAGCAGCCAGAGGACAGGGTTGGTCGCCGGGGAGCTGTTTTTT. It is translated as CASSQRTGLVAGELFF.

The J gene is TRBJ1-6, the V gene TRBV20-1; no clear D. The CDR3 covers 15 residues. The V gene lost 3 bases and the J gene lost 4 bases, with 13 bases spanning the gap. Per the germline V gene, CDR1 is DFQATT and CDR2 is SNEGSKA (reference sequence). The CDR3 DNA sequence: TGCAGTGCTAGTCCCCGAGGACTTTATAATTCACCCCTCCACTTT. Its protein is CSASPRGLYNSPLHF.

The count of this clone is one. The chain combines TRBV2 with TRBJ1-2; 12 positions agree with TRBD1. The CDR3 extends over 14 amino acids. V lost 6 bases and J lost 8; bases outside the gene matches: 7. From germline, CDR1 is SNHLY and CDR2 FYNNEI. The CDR3 nucleotides read TGTGCCAGCAGAAGGGACAGGGGGCCGTGGGGCTACACCTTC. This sequence encodes CASRRDRGPWGYTF.

This clone turned up a few times. This rearrangement joins TRBV6-6 to TRBJ1-4, with a tentative D call TRBD1 (6 bases). CDR3 length equals 15 residues. Between the trimmed V and J ends, which lost 6 bases and 6 bases, there was a span of 17 bases. Germline CDR1 is MNHNY and CDR2 is SVGAGI (reference sequence). This chain's CDR3 is CASRSGPGGDEKLFF. The CDR3 DNA is TGTGCCAGCAGATCGGGGCCGGGGGGCGATGAAAAACTGTTTTTT.

The CDR3 sequence is CASGLRGGSPLHF. The CDR3 coding sequence is TGTGCTAGTGGTTTGCGAGGTGGCTCACCCCTCCACTTT. The V and J genes are TRBV12-5 and TRBJ1-6; D gene uncertain. V was shortened by 2 bases and J by 10 bases, with 9 bases between the two germline ends. The CDR3 contains 13 residues. Germline assignment: CDR1 LGHNT and CDR2 FRNRAP.

The chain joins TRBV5-6 to TRBJ2-3; possible D gene TRBD1, 5 bases. CDR3 size: 15 residues. Trimming shortened V by 4 bases and J by 2 bases, and 14 bases separated the two germline ends. CDR1 and CDR2 (germline): SGHDT, YYEEEE. This chain's CDR3 is CASSTIRQLTDTQYF. The CDR3 DNA is TGTGCCAGCAGCACAATACGACAGCTCACAGATACGCAGTATTTT.

As for this clone: At one boundary the junction diverges from the germline segment, which might be a read error. This rearrangement joins TRBV7-2 to TRBJ2-5, with TRBD2 matching 11 bases. The CDR3 is 17 amino acids. Germline CDR1 reads SGHTA; CDR2 reads FQGNSA. The CDR3 DNA is TGTGCCAGCAGATTAGGTGGTAGCGGGGGGGCGGGAGAGACCCAGTACTTC. Translation gives CASRLGGSGGAGETQYF.

The chain couples TRBV11-2 to TRBJ2-7; perhaps TRBD1 as D (6 bases). This CDR3 spans 17 amino acids. Per the germline V gene, CDR1 is SGHAT and CDR2 is FQNNGV. V lost 3 bases and J 6 bases, leaving 24 bases between the germline ends. CDR3 DNA sequence: TGTGCCAGCAGCTTTAGGGGGTCGGGGCCCTTACCCGTCGAGCAGTACTTC. Its protein product is CASSFRGSGPLPVEQYF.

This CDR3 is CASNGGAVNQPQHF. The DNA of the CDR3 is TGTGCCAGTAACGGAGGGGCAGTCAATCAGCCCCAGCATTTT. The chain combines TRBV19 with TRBJ1-5; a possible D gene is TRBD1 (5 bases). V lost 7 bases and J lost 3, with 13 bases in between. This CDR3 has 14 residues. CDR1 is LNHDA and CDR2 is SQIVND in the germline V gene (reference sequence). Combining the CDR3 with reference TRBV19 and TRBJ1-5 gives the whole variable domain DGGITQSPKYLFRKEGQNVTLSCEQNLNHDAMYWYRQDPGQGLRLIYYSQIVNDFQKGDIAEGYSVSREKKESFPLTVTSAQKNPTAFYLCASNGGAVNQPQHFGDGTRLSIL.

The chain is built from TRBV5-1 and TRBJ1-5; 9 bases agree with TRBD1. The length of the CDR3 is 15 residues. J lost 3 bases, V lost 3 bases, and 4 bases had no gene match. Germline CDR1 reads SGHRS; CDR2 reads YFSETQ. CDR3 nucleotides: TGCGCCAGCAGCTCTGGACAGGGGCTCAATCAGCCCCAGCATTTT. Amino acid sequence: CASSSGQGLNQPQHF.

V usage is TRBV11-2 and J usage is TRBJ1-3; 7 nucleotides match TRBD1. From germline, CDR1 is SGHAT and CDR2 FQNNGV. J gave up 2 bases and V 6 bases, and 7 bases lay outside the gene matches. The CDR3 is made up of 15 amino acids. This chain's CDR3 is CASSRQGPTGNTIYF. CDR3 nucleotides: TGTGCCAGCAGTCGACAGGGTCCCACTGGAAACACCATATATTTT.